Listed below are T cell receptor beta chains from one sample, sequenced in a study of technical replicates of blood from a handful of donors. TCRdb's copy holds only in-frame clones and misses some; the assay was immunoSEQ multiplex PCR. The sample includes 85,000 to 100,000 clones, 92% of them seen just once. Sequenced sample: T cells isolated from PBMCs. All receptors derive from a human donor in good health. Both conserved end residues are part of each CDR3. D genes are given only for firm matches. Clone size is shown for a subset of rows, as once, few, many or a class of expanded clone.

clone_size cdr3_length d_call j_call v_call cdr3_nt cdr3_aa
- 14 - TRBJ2-3 TRBV11-2 TGTGCCAGCAGCTTAGACAGGGGCACAGATACGCAGTATTTT CASSLDRGTDTQYF
- 14 - TRBJ2-2 TRBV5-1 TGCGCCAGCAGCTTTGGGACTCGGACCGGGGAGCTGTTTTTT CASSFGTRTGELFF
- 14 TRBD1 TRBJ2-5 TRBV6-6 TGTGCCAGCGCCGGACAGGGGGCTCTGGAGACCCAGTACTTC CASAGQGALETQYF
- 16 - TRBJ1-1 TRBV19 TGTGCCAGTAGTCTTATACTAGGTGTAAGATCCTCTGAAGCTTTCTTT CASSLILGVRSSEAFF
- 16 TRBD1 TRBJ2-1 TRBV9 TGTGCCAGCAGCCCTCGGACAGGCCTGGTCGGGGATGAGCAGTTCTTC CASSPRTGLVGDEQFF
- 15 TRBD2 TRBJ2-1 TRBV4-1 TGCGCCAGCAGCCAATCTAGCGGGGGGGCCCAGTCGTGGTTCTTC CASSQSSGGAQSWFF
- 17 TRBD1 TRBJ1-5 TRBV19 TGTGCCAGTAGTATAAGAAGACAGGGTATTGGCAATCAGCCCCAGCATTTT CASSIRRQGIGNQPQHF
- 14 TRBD1 TRBJ1-4 TRBV19 TGTGCCAGTCGCAAGGGGGCGACTAATGAAAAACTGTTTTTT CASRKGATNEKLFF
- 16 - TRBJ1-5 TRBV10-3 TGTGCCATCAGTGGGGCGGGGACGCCGGTCGATCAGCCCCAGCATTTT CAISGAGTPVDQPQHF
- 14 TRBD1 TRBJ1-1 TRBV14 TGTGCCAGCAGGCCCTCAGGGGGGAACACTGAAGCTTTCTTT CASRPSGGNTEAFF
- 16 TRBD1 TRBJ1-1 TRBV29-1 TGCAGCGTTGACGCTTTTGGACAGGCGATGAACACTGAAGCTTTCTTT CSVDAFGQAMNTEAFF
- 15 - TRBJ2-3 TRBV5-4 TGTGCCAGCAGCTTGGAATCCGGGAGCACAGATACGCAGTATTTT CASSLESGSTDTQYF
- 15 - TRBJ2-1 TRBV11-2 TGTGCCAGCAGCTTAGTAAAGGGGTCCTACAATGAGCAGTTCTTC CASSLVKGSYNEQFF
- 15 - TRBJ1-1 TRBV30 TGTGCCTGGACTATCCTGGACTGGCGAGGCGCTGAAGCTTTCTTT CAWTILDWRGAEAFF
- 14 - TRBJ1-4 TRBV19 TGTGCCAGTAGTGGGACTGCAACTAATGAAAAACTGTTTTTT CASSGTATNEKLFF
- 18 TRBD2 TRBJ2-3 TRBV11-3 TGTGCCAGCAGCTTATTCACGCTCGTTAGCGGGGGGACAGATACGCAGTATTTT CASSLFTLVSGGTDTQYF
once 11 - TRBJ2-7 TRBV29-1 TGCAGCGTCCATAGAGGGTACGAGCAGTACTTC CSVHRGYEQYF
- 18 TRBD1 TRBJ2-6 TRBV2 TGTGCCAGCAGTGAAGGGGGACAGGCGAACTCTGGGGCCAACGTCCTGACTTTC CASSEGGQANSGANVLTF
- 14 TRBD2 TRBJ2-1 TRBV7-2 TGTGCCAGGGCACTAGCGGGGGGGTTGAATGAGCAGTTCTTC CARALAGGLNEQFF
- 15 TRBD1 TRBJ1-2 TRBV5-6 TGTGCCAGCAGCTTATTACAGGGGGCCGGCTATGGCTACACCTTC CASSLLQGAGYGYTF
- 12 - TRBJ2-7 TRBV28 TGTGCCAGCAGTTTATACGCGGGCGGGCAGTACTTC CASSLYAGGQYF
- 13 - TRBJ2-3 TRBV9 TGTGCCAGCAGCGTAGATCGGGGTGATACGCAGTATTTT CASSVDRGDTQYF
- 16 TRBD2 TRBJ2-3 TRBV5-6 TGTGCCAGCAGGGGACTAGCGGGGGGGCTTACAGATACGCAGTATTTT CASRGLAGGLTDTQYF
- 16 TRBD2 TRBJ2-1 TRBV5-1 TGCGCCAGCAGCTCTCGGACTAGCGGGGTTAGCAATGAGCAGTTCTTC CASSSRTSGVSNEQFF
- 17 TRBD2 TRBJ2-1 TRBV27 TGTGCCAGCAGCTTAGCTTCCGGGACTAGCGGCTACAATGAGCAGTTCTTC CASSLASGTSGYNEQFF
- 13 - TRBJ2-5 TRBV5-1 TGCGCCAGCAGCTTGGGGGGCGAAGAGACCCAGTACTTC CASSLGGEETQYF
few 14 - TRBJ1-1 TRBV4-1 TGCGCCAGCACCAAAGGAACAGTGAACACTGAAGCTTTCTTT CASTKGTVNTEAFF
- 18 - TRBJ2-7 TRBV11-2 TGTGCCAGCAGCTTAGATCTGGAGTTAATGGCAGCCGACTACGAGCAGTACTTC CASSLDLELMAADYEQYF
few 15 - TRBJ1-1 TRBV5-4 TGTGCCAGCAGCTTGTTGGGGGGGCCAAACACTGAAGCTTTCTTT CASSLLGGPNTEAFF
- 16 TRBD1 TRBJ2-1 TRBV5-1 TGCGCCAGCAGCAGCCTCTCCAGGGGGCGTTACAATGAGCAGTTCTTC CASSSLSRGRYNEQFF
- 16 - TRBJ1-4 TRBV14 TGTGCCAGCAGCCAATCCTTCTTCGCAACTAATGAAAAACTGTTTTTT CASSQSFFATNEKLFF
- 14 TRBD2 TRBJ2-7 TRBV18 TGTGCCAGCTCACCGGGGGAGGGAGCCTACGAGCAGTACTTC CASSPGEGAYEQYF
once 15 - TRBJ2-6 TRBV28 TGTGCCAGCAGAGCCTCAGGCACTGGGGCCAACGTCCTGACTTTC CASRASGTGANVLTF
- 15 TRBD1 TRBJ2-2 TRBV11-3 TGTGCCAGCAGCTTAAGGGGACAGTTTAGTGGGGAGCTGTTTTTT CASSLRGQFSGELFF
- 16 - TRBJ2-5 TRBV28 TGTGCCAGCAGTTTGAGTGGCATGAATTACCAGGGGACCCAGTACTTC CASSLSGMNYQGTQYF
- 13 - TRBJ2-3 TRBV5-1 TGCGCCAGCAACCTTAGGGGATCGGATACGCAGTATTTT CASNLRGSDTQYF
- 13 - TRBJ1-4 TRBV27 TGTGCCAGCAGTTTATCGGGCAGGGAAAAACTGTTTTTT CASSLSGREKLFF
- 15 - TRBJ1-5 TRBV4-1 TGCGCCAGCAGCCAAGACGGTTATGGTAATCAGCCCCAGCATTTT CASSQDGYGNQPQHF